This is a list of T cell receptor beta chains from one sample in a study of Graves' ophthalmopathy and Graves' hyperthyroidism. MiXCR, run by TCRdb on the multiplex PCR reads, gives a single entry per CDR3 protein. The profile covers around 40,000 distinct CDR3 sequences, with approximately 52% appearing a single time and roughly 18% taken by the ten largest. The sample was peripheral blood. Receptors were obtained from an adult man with Graves' ophthalmopathy. CDR3s include the opening cysteine and the closing phenylalanine or tryptophan. Fields, in order: V gene, J gene, D gene, clone size, CDR3 length, CDR3 DNA, CDR3 protein. The D gene is left open where the match is weak. Not every row has a clone size; where given, it reads once, few, many or a size class.

TRBV19	TRBJ1-1	.	many	13	TGTGCCAGTAGTATTGCAATGAACACTGAAGCTTTCTTT	CASSIAMNTEAFF
TRBV11-2	TRBJ2-7	.	many	11	TGTGCCAGCAGCCCCCTCAACGAGCAGTACTTC	CASSPLNEQYF
TRBV5-8	TRBJ1-5	.	.	15	TGTGCCAGCAGCCCGGAGCAAAATAGCAATCAGCCCCAGCATTTT	CASSPEQNSNQPQHF
TRBV27	TRBJ2-3	.	many	15	TGTGCCAGCAGCCGGAACAGGGTAGGGACAGATACGCAGTATTTT	CASSRNRVGTDTQYF
TRBV29-1	TRBJ1-1	.	.	11	TGCAGCTTAACTACTAACACTGAAGCTTTCTTT	CSLTTNTEAFF
TRBV11-1	TRBJ2-2	TRBD2	.	17	TGTGCCAGCAGCAAGACTAGCGGGAGGGCAGCCCAGTGGGAGCAGTTTTTT	CASSKTSGRAAQWEQFF
TRBV7-7	TRBJ1-5	.	few	13	TGTGCTAGCAGCTTACAGGAGGATCAGCCCCAGCATTTT	CASSLQEDQPQHF
TRBV7-9	TRBJ2-3	.	.	13	TGTGCCAGCAGCTTAGTCGGCACAGATACGCAGTATTTT	CASSLVGTDTQYF
TRBV15	TRBJ1-1	.	few	13	TGTGCCACCAGTCAGGCGAGGAACACTGAAGCTTTCTTT	CATSQARNTEAFF
TRBV12-3/TRBV12-4	TRBJ2-5	TRBD1	.	15	TGTGCCAGCAGTCCAGGGGGCAGGAAGTTAGAGACCCAGTACTTC	CASSPGGRKLETQYF
TRBV10-3	TRBJ2-4	.	.	14	TGTGCCAGCAGTTTCGGACAGGGAGGGAACATTCAGTACTTC	CASSFGQGGNIQYF
TRBV7-9	TRBJ2-5	TRBD2	.	15	TGTGCCAGCAGCTTTGGTAGCGGGAGGCAAGAGACCCAGTACTTC	CASSFGSGRQETQYF
TRBV20-1	TRBJ2-1	TRBD1	many	14	TGCAGTGCTAGATCTCCGACAGGGATGGGTGAGCAGTTCTTC	CSARSPTGMGEQFF
TRBV11-3	TRBJ2-4	TRBD1	.	16	TGTGCCAGCAGCTTAGGGCTTCCGGGACAGGGGAGGATTCAGTACTTC	CASSLGLPGQGRIQYF
TRBV19	TRBJ2-7	TRBD2	many	15	TGTGCCAGTAGAACCGGGACTAGCGGGACCTACGAGCAGTACTTC	CASRTGTSGTYEQYF
TRBV5-1	TRBJ1-3	.	many	17	TGCGCCAGCAGCGAACAGGGACAAGGGCGCTCTGGAAACACCATATATTTT	CASSEQGQGRSGNTIYF
TRBV12-3/TRBV12-4	TRBJ1-2	.	.	12	TGTGCCAGCAGTTTAGCTGTGAGTGGCTACACCTTC	CASSLAVSGYTF
TRBV20-1	TRBJ1-1	TRBD1	.	16	TGCAGTGCCCTCGCCAGGGGGAGAGTCCCGAACACTGAAGCTTTCTTT	CSALARGRVPNTEAFF
TRBV4-1	TRBJ1-4	.	many	15	TGCGCCAGCAGCCAAGATGCCGGGGAGGGTGAAAAACTGTTTTTT	CASSQDAGEGEKLFF
TRBV29-1	TRBJ2-3	.	.	12	TGCAGCGTTGAGGGAGGCACAGATACGCAGTATTTT	CSVEGGTDTQYF
TRBV19	TRBJ2-1	TRBD1	many	15	TGTGCCAGTAGTATCCGGGACAGCTCCTACAATGAGCAGTTCTTC	CASSIRDSSYNEQFF
TRBV30	TRBJ2-7	TRBD2	many	12	TGTGCCTGGGGGACTAGCGTACGCGAGCAGTACTTC	CAWGTSVREQYF
TRBV19	TRBJ1-2	TRBD1	many	17	TGTGCCAGTAGTTATCCAACGGGACAGCTTGCTAACTATGGCTACACCTTC	CASSYPTGQLANYGYTF
TRBV29-1	TRBJ2-6	.	few	18	TGCAGCGTTGAAGCGGTCACCGATTACATCTCTGGGGCCAACGTCCTGACTTTC	CSVEAVTDYISGANVLTF
TRBV13	TRBJ2-7	.	once	13	TGTGCCAGCAGCCATCCTGGGTCTTACGAGCAGTACTTC	CASSHPGSYEQYF
TRBV13	TRBJ2-1	.	many	12	TGTGCCAGCAGCTTAGACTCACAGGGGCAGTTCTTC	CASSLDSQGQFF
TRBV5-1	TRBJ1-2	TRBD1	.	18	TGCGCCAGCAGCTTGGAGGGGCAGGGGGACACCGGTCGAGGTGGCTACACCTTC	CASSLEGQGDTGRGGYTF
TRBV18	TRBJ2-5	TRBD1	many	13	TGTGCCAGCTCACCGGGACAGCAAGAGACCCAGTACTTC	CASSPGQQETQYF
TRBV20-1	TRBJ1-1	.	.	13	TGCAGTGCCTATACCGGGACTAGCAGAGAAGCTTTCTTT	CSAYTGTSREAFF
TRBV2	TRBJ1-2	TRBD1	medium-sized	13	TGTGCCAACGCCGGGACAGGGTTAAATGGCTACACCTTC	CANAGTGLNGYTF
TRBV20-1	TRBJ1-5	.	once	13	TGCAGTGCCAGCAGTGGGGTGAATCAGCCCCAGCATTTT	CSASSGVNQPQHF
TRBV20-1	TRBJ2-7	TRBD2	.	15	TGCAGTGCTAGAGATCCATGGGGGAGGGCAATCGAGCAGTACTTC	CSARDPWGRAIEQYF
TRBV12-3/TRBV12-4	TRBJ1-4	.	many	12	TGTGCCAGCAGTTTACCCGGGGAACCTATGAGTTTT	CASSLPGEPMSF
TRBV5-6	TRBJ2-1	TRBD2	many	16	TGTGCCAGCAGCTTGATTTCACTAGCGGCTTACAATGAGCAGTTCTTC	CASSLISLAAYNEQFF
TRBV20-1	TRBJ2-5	.	.	12	TGCAGTGGTAGCAGGGGCCCAGAGACCCAGTACTTC	CSGSRGPETQYF
TRBV12-3/TRBV12-4	TRBJ2-7	.	many	13	TGTGCCAGCAGTTCACTTAGACCTTACGAGCAGTACTTC	CASSSLRPYEQYF
TRBV24-1	TRBJ1-1	TRBD1	.	15	TGTGCCACCAGTGATCCCGGGACAGTGAACACTGAAGCTTTCTTT	CATSDPGTVNTEAFF
TRBV15	TRBJ2-7	TRBD1	.	15	TGTGCCACCAGCAGAGATGGGAGACAGGGTAACGAGCAGTACTTC	CATSRDGRQGNEQYF
TRBV2	TRBJ2-7	TRBD1	once	13	TGTGCCAGCAGTACCGACAGGGAGAGCGAGCAGTACTTC	CASSTDRESEQYF
TRBV4-2	TRBJ1-1	.	many	12	TGTGCCAGCAGCCAAGCGGGCACTGAAGCTTTCTTT	CASSQAGTEAFF
TRBV7-2	TRBJ2-2	.	.	14	TGTGCCAGCAGCGTCCGGGAGCACGCCGGGGAGATGTTTTTT	CASSVREHAGEMFF